This entry lists 9 T cell receptor beta chains sequenced from one sample in a study of blood T cell repertoires in COVID-19. TCRdb's copy holds only in-frame clones and misses some; the assay was immunoSEQ multiplex PCR. The table includes 150,000 to 200,000 clones, around nine tenths detected once. Sequencing was performed on peripheral blood. The receptors shown here come from a man aged 35-49 years with active or convalescent COVID-19.

The chain has TRBV5-1 and TRBJ2-2, with D unresolved. Germline assignment: CDR1 SGHRS and CDR2 YFSETQ. The ends were cut back, 3 bases at V and 7 bases at J, with 16 bases in the middle. This CDR3 comprises 15 residues. CDR3 DNA: TGCGCCAGCAGCTACTTCAGGATGTCTGACGGGGAGCTGTTTTTT. Protein: CASSYFRMSDGELFF.

This clone was detected only a few times. This sequence joins TRBV4-1 and TRBJ2-7; TRBD2 agrees at 11 bases. CDR3 length: 16 residues. J gave up 0 bases and V 5 bases, and 6 bases lay outside the gene matches. Germline assignment: CDR1 MGHRA and CDR2 YSYEKL. This CDR3 is CASSCRTSGSSYEQYF. DNA for the CDR3: TGCGCCAGCAGCTGCCGGACTAGCGGGTCCTCCTACGAGCAGTACTTC.

This rearrangement joins TRBV18 to TRBJ1-1, with D maybe TRBD1 (5 bases). Trimming removed 6 bases from V and 7 bases from J, with 9 bases in between. From germline, CDR1 is KGHSH and CDR2 LQKENI. This CDR3 has 11 amino acids. CDR3 loop: CASSPGLEAFF. The CDR3 region has the DNA TGTGCCAGCTCTCCGGGACTTGAAGCTTTCTTT.

This clone was observed a few times. This rearrangement joins TRBV12-3 or TRBV12-4 to TRBJ1-5; a possible D gene is TRBD1 (6 bases). With 5 bases removed from V and 6 bases from J, the gap between germline ends came to 8 bases. The CDR3 runs to 12 residues. The CDR3 DNA reads TGTGCCAGCAGTACAGGGACTCAGCCCCAGCATTTT. Translating it yields CASSTGTQPQHF.

The chain combines TRBV11-3 with TRBJ2-1, with TRBD2 identical over 14 bases. V lost 4 bases to trimming and J lost 4 bases; unmatched junction nucleotides: 6. CDR3 length: 17 residues. The germline V gene encodes CDR1 SGHNT and CDR2 YENEEA. This chain's CDR3 is CASSWGGLAGGYNEQFF. In DNA, the CDR3 is TGTGCCAGCAGCTGGGGCGGACTAGCGGGGGGATACAATGAGCAGTTCTTC.

The chain is built from TRBV19 and TRBJ2-7, with a possible D match to TRBD2 (5 bases). Trimming removed 7 bases from V and 5 bases from J, with 18 bases in between. Germline V CDR1 and CDR2: LNHDA, SQIVND (reference sequence). The CDR3 runs 14 residues. CDR3: CASMGSSARDEQYF. CDR3 bases: TGTGCCAGTATGGGGAGCTCGGCTAGAGACGAGCAGTACTTC.

CDR3 nucleotides: TGTGCCACCAGTGATTCCCAGGGGTGGGAGCAGTTCTTC. Its translation: CATSDSQGWEQFF. The rearrangement joins TRBV24-1 to TRBJ2-1; weak D call: TRBD1 (6 bases). Per the germline V gene, CDR1 is KGHDR and CDR2 is SFDVKD. V was pared by 2 bases and J by 10 bases, with 11 bases between. The CDR3 is 13 residues long.

CDR3 residues: CASSRQGVDGYTF. The CDR3, as DNA: TGTGCCAGCAGTCGGCAGGGGGTGGATGGCTACACCTTC. This rearrangement joins TRBV6-2 or TRBV6-3 to TRBJ1-2, with 7 nucleotides matching TRBD1. CDR1 and CDR2 from the germline V gene are MNHEY and SVGEGT. J lost 6 bases, V lost 5 bases, and 6 bases had no gene match. The CDR3 extends over 13 amino acids.

The V call is TRBV18, the J call TRBJ1-1, with TRBD1 as a possible D gene (5 bases). Trimming took 5 bases from V and 1 from J, leaving 8 bases between them. Germline V lookup: CDR1 KGHSH, CDR2 LQKENI. There are 13 residues in the CDR3. The CDR3 protein is CASSSGQNTEAFF. Written as DNA, the CDR3 is TGTGCCAGCTCATCAGGACAGAACACTGAAGCTTTCTTT. The whole variable domain, remainder taken from reference TRBV18 and TRBJ1-1, is NAGVMQNPRHLVRRRGQEARLRCSPMKGHSHVYWYRQLPEEGLKFMVYLQKENIIDESGMPKERFSAEFPKEGPSILRIQQVVRGDSAAYFCASSSGQNTEAFFGQGTRLTVV.